The present entry profiles one T cell receptor beta chain with its context. Its cognate antigen is unknown. Germline CDR1 SGDLS, CDR2 YYNGEE. Trimming removed 0 bases from V and 11 bases from J, with 9 bases in between. The CDR3 is 13 residues long. This sample was included in a study of CD8 T cells in Susac syndrome. Study observations and caveats: Repertoires of Susac syndrome CD4+ T cells lacked clonal expansion.

Random hexamers were used to reverse transcribe an amount of roughly 0.45 to 1 ug RNA. TCRdb fed the immunoSEQ multiplex PCR reads into MiXCR, producing one record per CDR3 protein. The sample consists of more than 85,000 distinct CDR3 sequences, just under 95% of them appearing once. The origin of this receptor is a human donor with Susac syndrome. Sequencing input: CD4+ T cells from PBMCs. The chain couples TRBV9 to TRBJ1-6; D unresolved. In DNA form, the CDR3 reads TGTGCCAGCAGCGTAGAGAGCGGGACACCCCTCCACTTT. It specifies CASSVESGTPLHF.